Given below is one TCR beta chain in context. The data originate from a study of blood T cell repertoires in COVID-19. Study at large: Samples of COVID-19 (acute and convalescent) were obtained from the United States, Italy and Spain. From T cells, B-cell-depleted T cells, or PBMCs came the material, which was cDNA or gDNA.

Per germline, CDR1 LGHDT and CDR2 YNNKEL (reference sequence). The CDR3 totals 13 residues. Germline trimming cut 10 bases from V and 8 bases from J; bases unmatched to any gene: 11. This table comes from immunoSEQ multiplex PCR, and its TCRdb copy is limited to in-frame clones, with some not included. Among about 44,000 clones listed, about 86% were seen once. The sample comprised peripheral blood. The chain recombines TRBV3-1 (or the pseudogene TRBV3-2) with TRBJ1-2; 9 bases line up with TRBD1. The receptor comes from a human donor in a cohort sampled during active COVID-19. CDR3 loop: CATSLTGGKGYTF. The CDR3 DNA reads TGTGCCACCTCGTTGACAGGGGGTAAAGGCTACACCTTC.